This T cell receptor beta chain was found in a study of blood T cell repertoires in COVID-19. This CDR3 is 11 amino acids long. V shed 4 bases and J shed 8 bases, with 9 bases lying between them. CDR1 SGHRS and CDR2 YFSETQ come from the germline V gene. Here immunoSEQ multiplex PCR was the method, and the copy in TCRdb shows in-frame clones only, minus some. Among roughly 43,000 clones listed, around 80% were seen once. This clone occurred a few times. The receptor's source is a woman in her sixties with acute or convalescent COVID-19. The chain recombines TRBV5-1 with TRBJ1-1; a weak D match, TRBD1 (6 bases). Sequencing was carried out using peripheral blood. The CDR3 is CASSLGQEAFF. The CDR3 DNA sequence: TGCGCCAGCAGCCTTGGACAGGAAGCTTTCTTT. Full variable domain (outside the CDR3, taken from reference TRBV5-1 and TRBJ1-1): KAGVTQTPRYLIKTRGQQVTLSCSPISGHRSVSWYQQTPGQGLQFLFEYFSETQRNKGNFPGRFSGRQFSNSRSEMNVSTLELGDSALYLCASSLGQEAFFGQGTRLTVV.